The present TCR beta chain was sequenced within a study of T cell repertoires in cytomegalovirus infection. The CDR3 has 16 amino acids. The V end was cut by 0 bases, the J end by 0 bases, with 11 bases between. This clonotype was observed a single time. Antigen unknown. TCRdb reprocessed the reads via MiXCR and lists one record per CDR3 protein. The sample carries around 310,000 distinct CDR3 sequences, roughly 28% recorded once. The TCR sequence derives from a human donor in good health (CMV status not recorded). Some clones in this sample may be carry-over from other donors' samples. This chain uses TRBV12-3 or TRBV12-4 with TRBJ1-1, with D unclear. Sequences were derived from cultured PBMCs, sampled from culture after CMV antigen stimulation. The CDR3 loop is CASSLAPTEVNTEAFF. The CDR3 DNA reads TGTGCCAGCAGTTTAGCGCCCACAGAGGTGAACACTGAAGCTTTCTTT.